Following are 7 T cell receptor beta chains from one sample sequenced in a study of T cells in Graves' hyperthyroidism and ophthalmopathy. From RNA transcripts, TCR beta CDR3 regions were amplified. RT-PCR in the first round (using the HTBI primer set) targeted the TCR CDR3. A single record per CDR3 protein comes from TCRdb applying MiXCR to the multiplex PCR reads. This table has roughly 500,000 distinct CDR3 sequences, 24% appearing once. Sequenced input: blood. These receptors were collected from a woman in her twenties or thirties with Graves' ophthalmopathy.

This clonotype was seen at least ten times. The chain uses TRBV14 and TRBJ1-1; maybe TRBD1 (5 bases). The CDR3 loop spans 13 amino acids. Per the germline V gene, CDR1 is SGHDN and CDR2 is FVKESK. Trimming took 5 bases from V and 1 from J, leaving 8 bases between them. This chain's CDR3 is CASSTQENTEAFF. The DNA for the CDR3 is TGTGCCAGCAGCACACAGGAGAACACTGAAGCTTTCTTT.

This clonotype was recorded many times. This may arise from a read error, as a much more abundant clone is one base away. The CDR3 loop is CASSLGMNTEALF. The CDR3, as DNA: TGTGCCAGCAGTTTAGGGATGAACACTGAAGCTCTCTTT. The chain uses TRBV27 and TRBJ1-1, with D hard to call. Germline-derived CDR1 and CDR2 are MNHEY and SMNVEV (reference sequence). The CDR3 contains 13 residues.

This clonotype was counted many times. V and J are TRBV2 and TRBJ1-2; D is ambiguous. This CDR3 is built from 12 residues. Germline CDR1 SNHLY, CDR2 FYNNEI. The V gene lost 2 bases and the J gene lost 4 bases, with 5 bases spanning the gap. For the CDR3, the DNA is TGTGCCAGCAGTGAACTTAGCTATGGCTACACCTTC. Its protein is CASSELSYGYTF.

This clonotype was seen many times. V gene TRBV28 combines with J gene TRBJ2-7, with 10 bases identical to TRBD1. With V trimmed by 2 bases and J by 2 bases, 9 bases remained unmatched. Germline V gives CDR1 MDHEN, CDR2 SYDVKM. This CDR3 has 17 amino acids. CDR3 in amino acids: CASSLALRGTGAYEQYF. The CDR3 DNA is TGTGCCAGCAGTTTAGCCCTGCGTGGGACAGGGGCCTACGAGCAGTACTTC.

This clonotype was recorded at least ten times. Here the CDR3 reads CASSFTSGQETQYF. In nucleotides, the CDR3 is TGTGCCAGCAGCTTCACTAGCGGACAAGAGACCCAGTACTTC. V gene TRBV7-2 combines with J gene TRBJ2-5; TRBD2 matches 8 bases. The CDR3 has 14 residues. Germline loops: CDR1 SGHTA, CDR2 FQGNSA. Losses at the gene ends were 3 bases for V and 2 bases for J; bases not matched to a gene: 2.

This rearrangement joins TRBV15 to TRBJ2-6; 9 bases match TRBD1. CDR1 is LNHNV and CDR2 is YYDKDF in the germline V gene (reference sequence). The V segment lost 7 bases and the J segment 0 bases; nucleotides outside the gene matches: 4. This CDR3 region has 16 residues. In DNA, the CDR3 is TGTGCCACCACCCGGGACAGGGACTCTGGGGCCAACGTCCTGACTTTC. Protein sequence: CATTRDRDSGANVLTF. The whole variable domain, remainder taken from reference TRBV15 and TRBJ2-6, is DAMVIQNPRYQVTQFGKPVTLSCSQTLNHNVMYWYQQKSSQAPKLLFHYYDKDFNNEADTPDNFQSRRPNTSFCFLDIRSPGLGDTAMYLCATTRDRDSGANVLTFGAGSRLTVL.

The J gene is TRBJ1-5, the V gene TRBV19; the D is unclear. This CDR3 comprises 15 residues. CDR1 and CDR2 from the germline V gene are LNHDA and SQIVND (reference sequence). V gave up 3 bases and J gave up 2 bases, with 11 bases separating them. This CDR3 reads CASSIFARRNQPQHF. The CDR3 nucleotides are TGTGCCAGTAGTATCTTCGCCAGGCGCAATCAGCCCCAGCATTTT.